This TCR beta chain emerged from a study of control samples from healthy donors and cancer patients. With 4 bases removed from V and 8 bases from J, the gap between germline ends came to 11 bases. This CDR3 is built from 13 residues. Germline CDR1 reads MNHEY; CDR2 reads SVGAGI. This table comes from immunoSEQ multiplex PCR, and its TCRdb copy is limited to in-frame clones, with some not included. The repertoire holds 90,000 to 140,000 clones, roughly 85% seen once, with approximately 13% in the top ten. Sequenced input: blood. This chain uses TRBV6-5 with TRBJ2-2; D call uncertain. This TCR was sampled from a woman in her fifties or sixties in good health. The CDR3 coding sequence is TGTGCCAGCAGTTCGACGGCCCCGGGGGAGCTGTTTTTT. Amino acid sequence: CASSSTAPGELFF.